This TCR beta chain was captured by sequencing in a study of cytomegalovirus exposure and HLA in healthy donors. PCR involved 60 Vbeta and 13 Jbeta primers. In the original workflow: Tens of millions of unique TCR beta chains, about 11 million of them shared, were counted by a later analysis. Measured with immunoSEQ multiplex PCR; TCRdb has only the in-frame clones, and not every one. That table is the source of V, J and clone size, and D and trimming were worked out from the DNA. The sample has some 160,000 clones, under 90% seen once. CDR1 is SGHAT, CDR2 FQNNGV, per germline. The V end lost 5 bases, the J end lost 4 bases, and 8 bases lay between the germline ends. There are 12 residues in the CDR3.

The V call is TRBV11-2, the J call TRBJ1-2; D not certain. This receptor was taken from a boy aged 2 to 9 in good health and CMV-seronegative. Sequenced sample: PBMCs. This CDR3 is CASSRGIYGYTF. The CDR3 DNA reads TGTGCCAGCAGCCGGGGTATCTATGGCTACACCTTC.